The 18 T cell receptor beta chains given below trace back to one sample, sequenced in a study of read filtering for tumor transcriptome and immune sequencing (dated by TCRdb to 2018 to 2020). The sequencer listed for this sample is Illumina HiSeq 4000. TCR libraries were built from 400 ng RNA with the Immunoverse kit, using molecular barcoded adaptors covering alpha/delta and beta/gamma chains. In TCRdb, the public reads were trimmed at Q25 with fastp and aligned with MiXCR, with productive beta chains retained. CDR3 protein duplicates are merged, each entry listing the most common genes and DNA. This sample gives 25,000 to 35,000 distinct CDR3 sequences in total; 18% of them show up just once. In total, the top ten clones hold approximately 16% of the sample. The sequencing input was a population of CD138-negative cells sorted from bone marrow. The intended sense of this specimen's cell subset or site label: bone marrow mononuclear cells depleted of CD138+ plasma/myeloma cells by negative magnetic selection. The source is a donor at least 40 years old with multiple myeloma.

At least ten counts were recorded for this clonotype. The chain recombines TRBV20-1 with TRBJ2-7, with a tentative D call TRBD1 (5 bases). CDR1 DFQATT and CDR2 SNEGSKA come from the germline V gene (reference sequence). This CDR3 contains 12 residues. V lost 3 bases and J lost 0, with 6 bases in between. CDR3 DNA: TGCAGTGCTAGGGACAACTCCTACGAGCAGTACTTC. As protein: CSARDNSYEQYF.

This clonotype was detected many times. The chain uses TRBV5-1 and TRBJ2-5; TRBD1 matches 8 bases. Trimming cost V 4 bases and J 4 bases; bases outside gene matches: 3. CDR3 length: 13 residues. Germline values: CDR1 SGHRS, CDR2 YFSETQ. The CDR3 loop is CASSAGQGETQYF. CDR3 DNA: TGCGCCAGCAGCGCTGGACAGGGAGAGACCCAGTACTTC.

This clonotype was seen at least ten times. This chain connects TRBV7-6 to TRBJ2-3; TRBD2 aligns across 7 bases. The CDR3 is made up of 16 amino acids. V gave up 3 bases and J gave up 1 base; unmatched junction bases: 7. Germline lookup yields CDR1 SGHVS and CDR2 FNYEAQ. The CDR3 DNA reads TGTGCCAGCAGCTTCCTTGCGGGGGTTGGCACAGATACGCAGTATTTT. Translating it yields CASSFLAGVGTDTQYF. Using reference TRBV7-6 and TRBJ2-3 for the parts outside the CDR3, the full variable domain is GAGVSQSPRYKVTKRGQDVALRCDPISGHVSLYWYRQALGQGPEFLTYFNYEAQQDKSGLPNDRFSAERPEGSISTLTIQRTEQRDSAMYRCASSFLAGVGTDTQYFGPGTRLTVL.

In the case of this clonotype: The conserved phenylalanine or tryptophan normally closing the CDR3 is absent here, so this likely arose from a read error. This sequence joins TRBV7-9 and TRBJ2-1; 9 bases fit TRBD2. Germline lookup yields CDR1 SEHNR and CDR2 FQNEAQ (reference sequence). CDR3 length: 14 amino acids. CDR3 coding DNA: TGTGCCAGCGACAAAACTAGCGGGCGCAATGTGCAGTTCTCC. Its translation: CASDKTSGRNVQFS.

This clonotype was recorded at least ten times. The V call is TRBV14, the J call TRBJ2-3; a possible D gene is TRBD1 (6 bases). CDR3 length equals 14 residues. CDR1 is SGHDN and CDR2 is FVKESK in the germline V gene. V was clipped by 0 bases and J by 4 bases, with 8 bases between them. The chain's CDR3 is CASSQEYRADTQYF. CDR3 nucleotide sequence: TGTGCCAGCAGCCAAGAGTACAGGGCAGATACGCAGTATTTT. The full variable domain, in which reference TRBV14 and TRBJ2-3 provide the parts outside the CDR3, is EAGVTQFPSHSVIEKGQTVTLRCDPISGHDNLYWYRRVMGKEIKFLLHFVKESKQDESGMPNNRFLAERTGGTYSTLKVQPAELEDSGVYFCASSQEYRADTQYFGPGTRLTVL.

The sample holds many counts of this clonotype. This chain joins TRBV12-5 and TRBJ1-1, with TRBD1 matching over 8 bases. CDR1 and CDR2 from the germline V gene are LGHNT and FRNRAP. This CDR3 is 13 amino acids long. With 6 bases clipped from V and 4 bases from J, the junction kept 4 bases outside the gene matches. The CDR3 DNA follows: TGTGCTAGTGGGCGGACAGGGCCCACTGAAGCTTTCTTT. It encodes CASGRTGPTEAFF.

The chain links TRBV5-4 to TRBJ1-3; no clear D gene. This CDR3 is 15 amino acids long. Trimming left V 0 bases short and J 0 bases short, with 7 bases between. Germline assignment: CDR1 SGHNT and CDR2 YYREEE (reference sequence). The CDR3: CASSLAQASGNTIYF. As DNA, the CDR3 is TGTGCCAGCAGCTTGGCGCAGGCCTCTGGAAACACCATATATTTT. Supplemented by reference TRBV5-4 and TRBJ1-3, the full variable domain reads ETGVTQSPTHLIKTRGQQVTLRCSSQSGHNTVSWYQQALGQGPQFIFQYYREEENGRGNFPPRFSGLQFPNYSSELNVNALELDDSALYLCASSLAQASGNTIYFGEGSWLTVV.

This clonotype was seen repeatedly, ten times or more. The rearrangement links TRBV10-3 to TRBJ1-1; a weak D match, TRBD1 (5 bases). The CDR3 spans 13 residues. V was shortened by 2 bases and J by 1 base, with 5 bases between the two germline ends. Per the germline V gene, CDR1 is ENHRY and CDR2 is SYGVKD. CDR3 sequence reads: CAISETGNTEAFF. The CDR3 DNA reads TGTGCCATCAGTGAGACAGGGAACACTGAAGCTTTCTTT.

In this sample, this clonotype turned up many times. The chain links TRBV20-1 to TRBJ2-5; unclear D gene. Deletions cut 3 bases from V and 2 bases from J, with 7 bases between. Per the germline V gene, CDR1 is DFQATT and CDR2 is SNEGSKA (reference sequence). The CDR3 sequence is 12 residues long. Here the CDR3 DNA reads TGCAGTGCTAGTTACCAGCAAGAGACCCAGTACTTC. This codes for CSASYQQETQYF.

This clonotype was recorded once. A much larger clone differs by one base, so this may be a read error. The chain carries TRBV11-2 and TRBJ1-1, with 9 bases lining up with TRBD1. Per germline, CDR1 SGHAT and CDR2 FQNNGV. CDR3 length equals 15 residues. The V gene end was trimmed by 3 bases and the J gene end by 3 bases; junction bases not matched to a gene: 5. CDR3 residues: CASSFRTGVYTEAFF. CDR3 DNA: TGTGCCAGCAGCTTCCGGACAGGGGTGTACACTGAAGCTTTCTTT.

This clonotype was seen at least ten times. The rearrangement links TRBV11-1 to TRBJ2-1; tentative D call: TRBD2 (5 bases). The CDR3 extends over 15 amino acids. The germline gives CDR1 SGHAT, CDR2 FQDESV (reference sequence). V lost 5 bases and J 8 bases, leaving 19 bases between the germline ends. The CDR3 bases are TGTGCCAGCAGCCAGCTAGGGAGATTGGGCGATGAGCAGTTCTTC. It is translated as CASSQLGRLGDEQFF.

This clonotype has at least ten counts. The chain recombines TRBV20-1 with TRBJ1-5; 7 positions match TRBD1. Germline CDR1 reads DFQATT; CDR2 reads SNEGSKA (reference sequence). CDR3 length equals 16 residues. Trimming removed 3 bases from V and 3 bases from J; junction bases left unmatched: 11. The CDR3: CSASELGQAHNQPQHF. For the CDR3, the DNA is TGCAGTGCTAGCGAACTAGGACAGGCCCACAATCAGCCCCAGCATTTT.

This clonotype was recorded many times. The junction departs from the called germline gene at one end, perhaps through a read error. This chain joins TRBV10-3 and TRBJ1-3; D gene uncertain. Germline loops: CDR1 ENHRY, CDR2 SYGVKD. CDR3 length: 14 residues. The CDR3 loop is CAISELTAGNTIYF. The CDR3, as DNA: TGTGCCATCAGTGAGCTAACCGCTGGGAACACCATATATTTT.

Points on this clonotype: A single base separates this from a much larger clone, so it may be a read error. This rearrangement joins TRBV6-1 to TRBJ2-3; D is possibly TRBD2 (5 bases). The V gene lost 8 bases and the J gene lost 8 bases, with 11 bases spanning the gap. CDR1 MNHNS and CDR2 SASEGT come from the germline V gene. This CDR3 spans 11 amino acids. The CDR3 sequence is CASGVGGTQYF. The CDR3 bases are TGTGCCAGCGGGGTAGGAGGTACGCAGTATTTT.

This clonotype is large. This chain connects TRBV4-1 to TRBJ2-7; 7 bases line up with TRBD2. J was trimmed by 3 bases and V by 2 bases; bases with no gene match: 10. The CDR3 runs 16 residues. CDR1 is MGHRA and CDR2 is YSYEKL in the germline V gene. CDR3 region: CASSQSRLGGGYEQYF. The DNA of the CDR3 is TGCGCCAGCAGCCAAAGTCGATTGGGGGGGGGCTACGAGCAGTACTTC.

By frequency in the sample, this clonotype is medium-sized. At one of its ends the junction is not consistent with the germline gene, which may arise from a read error. The chain carries TRBV20-1 and TRBJ2-1; no clear D. CDR1 DFQATT and CDR2 SNEGSKA come from the germline V gene (reference sequence). CDR3 length: 12 residues. Written as DNA, the CDR3 is TGCAGTGCTAGAGTTCCCTACGATGAGCAGTTCTTC. Its translation is CSARVPYDEQFF.

V usage is TRBV27 and J usage is TRBJ1-1; D ambiguous. The CDR3 loop spans 14 amino acids. Germline CDR1 is MNHEY and CDR2 is SMNVEV (reference sequence). The V end lost 0 bases, the J end lost 1 base, and 6 bases lay between the germline ends. CDR3 nucleotides: TGTGCCAGCAGTTTATCGTACGGGAACACTGAAGCTTTCTTT. Translating gives CASSLSYGNTEAFF.

This clonotype was counted many times. This chain joins TRBV20-1 and TRBJ2-3; perhaps TRBD1 as D (6 bases). V lost 3 bases and J lost 7, with 20 bases in between. CDR3 length: 15 amino acids. The germline CDR1 and CDR2 sequences are DFQATT and SNEGSKA (reference sequence). The CDR3 loop is CSASDTGRKGNTQYF. The CDR3 DNA reads TGCAGTGCTAGTGATACAGGGAGAAAGGGGAATACGCAGTATTTT.